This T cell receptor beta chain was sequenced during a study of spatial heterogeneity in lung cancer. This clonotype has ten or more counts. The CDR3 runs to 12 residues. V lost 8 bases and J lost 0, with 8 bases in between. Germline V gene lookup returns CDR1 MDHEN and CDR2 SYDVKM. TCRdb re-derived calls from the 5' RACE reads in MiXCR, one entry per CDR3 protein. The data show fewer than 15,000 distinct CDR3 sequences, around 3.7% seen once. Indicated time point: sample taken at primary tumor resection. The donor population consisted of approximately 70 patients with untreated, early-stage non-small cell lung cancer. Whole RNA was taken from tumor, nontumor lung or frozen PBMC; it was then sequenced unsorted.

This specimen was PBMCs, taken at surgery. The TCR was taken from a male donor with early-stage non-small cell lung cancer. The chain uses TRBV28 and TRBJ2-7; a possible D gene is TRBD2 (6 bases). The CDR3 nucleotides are TGTGCCAGCCTAGCGTACTCCTACGAGCAGTACTTC. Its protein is CASLAYSYEQYF.